The 20 T cell receptor beta chains reported below all come from one sample, sequenced in a study of beta chain features in type 1 diabetes. Notes on the study in general: Shortening that was moderate but significant affected the TCRB CDR3s of Type 1 diabetes patients in all four CD4+ subsets.

The study reverse transcribed the entire isolated RNA, so it sequenced expressed TCRB transcripts. This table comes from immunoSEQ multiplex PCR, and its TCRdb copy is limited to in-frame clones, with some not included. The sample lists roughly 180,000 clones, 6% to 9% seen once, with under 0.55% in the top ten. These receptors lack a known antigen. Material: central memory CD4+ T cells from blood. Receptor source: a man younger than 30 with type 1 diabetes.

The gene calls are TRBV7-2 and TRBJ1-2; D is unresolved. The CDR3 runs 14 residues. Trimming stripped 1 base from V and 5 bases from J, with 11 bases between. Germline V lookup: CDR1 SGHTA, CDR2 FQGNSA. The chain's CDR3 is CASSLEYQAYGYTF. CDR3 DNA sequence: TGTGCCAGCAGCTTAGAGTATCAGGCTTATGGCTACACCTTC. Using reference TRBV7-2 and TRBJ1-2 for the parts outside the CDR3, the full variable domain is GAGVSQSPSNKVTEKGKDVELRCDPISGHTALYWYRQSLGQGLEFLIYFQGNSAPDKSGLPSDRFSAERTGGSVSTLTIQRTQQEDSAVYLCASSLEYQAYGYTFGSGTRLTVV.

This clone showed up just a few times. This sequence joins TRBV7-6 and TRBJ2-2, with D perhaps matching TRBD1 (6 bases). This CDR3 spans 15 amino acids. V was clipped by 0 bases and J by 8 bases, with 13 bases between them. The V gene's germline CDR1 is SGHVS and CDR2 FNYEAQ. This CDR3 reads CASSLASGARGELFF. CDR3 bases: TGTGCCAGCAGCTTAGCCTCAGGGGCGAGAGGGGAGCTGTTTTTT.

The rearrangement links TRBV4-1 to TRBJ1-5; possible D gene TRBD1, 5 bases. Germline V lookup: CDR1 MGHRA, CDR2 YSYEKL. Trimming removed 1 base from V and 6 bases from J, with 13 bases in between. This CDR3 has 15 amino acids. CDR3 DNA sequence: TGCGCCAGCAGCCAAGGGGTATGGGGGGGTCAGCCCCAGCATTTT. This gives the protein CASSQGVWGGQPQHF.

This clone was seen more than once but under ten times. This chain connects TRBV19 to TRBJ2-2, with a weak D call TRBD2 (5 bases). The CDR3 consists of 14 residues. The V gene lost 7 bases and the J gene lost 1 base, with 10 bases spanning the gap. Per germline, CDR1 LNHDA and CDR2 SQIVND (reference sequence). The chain's CDR3 is CASKASQNTGELFF. Here the CDR3 DNA reads TGTGCCAGTAAGGCTAGCCAGAACACCGGGGAGCTGTTTTTT. Full variable domain (rest looked up from reference TRBV19 and TRBJ2-2): DGGITQSPKYLFRKEGQNVTLSCEQNLNHDAMYWYRQDPGQGLRLIYYSQIVNDFQKGDIAEGYSVSREKKESFPLTVTSAQKNPTAFYLCASKASQNTGELFFGEGSRLTVL.

This clone came up a few times. This sequence joins TRBV10-3 and TRBJ2-5, with D unclear. CDR3 length equals 13 residues. Between the trimmed V and J ends, which lost 2 bases and 5 bases, there was a span of 9 bases. From germline, CDR1 is ENHRY and CDR2 SYGVKD. CDR3 loop: CAISEAYRETQYF. CDR3 bases: TGTGCCATCAGTGAGGCGTATCGGGAGACCCAGTACTTC.

This clone was seen just once. The J gene is TRBJ1-5, the V gene TRBV2; possible D gene TRBD1, 6 bases. V lost 6 bases to trimming and J lost 0 bases, with 12 bases between them. The CDR3 is made up of 15 amino acids. Germline V lookup: CDR1 SNHLY, CDR2 FYNNEI. The CDR3 loop is CASRRGQGSNQPQHF. The CDR3 coding sequence is TGTGCCAGCAGGCGGGGGCAGGGTAGCAATCAGCCCCAGCATTTT.

Only a few counts were recorded for this clone. The chain recombines TRBV27 with TRBJ2-5; D is perhaps TRBD1 (6 bases). Germline V gene data show CDR1 as MNHEY and CDR2 as SMNVEV (reference sequence). V was shortened by 7 bases and J by 4 bases, with 16 bases between the two germline ends. CDR3 length: 14 residues. The CDR3 loop is CASKLMGAGETQYF. The DNA of the CDR3 is TGTGCCAGCAAGTTGATGGGGGCTGGAGAGACCCAGTACTTC.

This clone was picked up many times. V is TRBV29-1 and J is TRBJ1-2, with 7 bases lining up with TRBD1. The CDR3 consists of 13 residues. In germline, CDR1 is SQVTM, CDR2 ANQGSEA. V was clipped by 2 bases and J by 8 bases; unmatched bases: 8. CDR3 region: CSVERGRGEGYTF. The CDR3 DNA is TGCAGCGTTGAACGCGGCAGGGGGGAAGGCTACACCTTC.

This clone was observed a handful of times. This chain links TRBV23-1 with TRBJ2-7; 12 bases are a match to TRBD2. TRBV23-1 is an open reading frame whose function is uncertain. V gave up 0 bases and J gave up 3 bases; unmatched junction bases: 6. The CDR3 sequence is 17 residues long. The CDR3 is CASSQSSTSGSIYEQYF. The CDR3 nucleotides are TGCGCCAGCAGTCAATCGTCGACTAGCGGGAGTATCTACGAGCAGTACTTC.

The chain joins TRBV6-6 to TRBJ1-5, with 9 bases matching TRBD1. The V gene's germline CDR1 is MNHNY and CDR2 SVGAGI (reference sequence). CDR3 length equals 14 residues. J was trimmed by 6 bases and V by 6 bases; bases with no gene match: 6. CDR3: CASSRDRGSQPQHF. CDR3 coding DNA: TGTGCCAGCAGCCGAGACAGGGGGAGTCAGCCCCAGCATTTT.

This clone has more than one count but fewer than ten. J is TRBJ1-2 and V is TRBV11-2, with D possibly matching TRBD1 (5 bases). CDR3 length: 13 amino acids. Trimming pared 4 bases from V and 6 bases from J, leaving 12 bases between. The germline CDR1 and CDR2 sequences are SGHAT and FQNNGV. The CDR3 nucleotides read TGTGCCAGCAGCTCAGGGAACGAGGATGGCTACACCTTC. This gives the protein CASSSGNEDGYTF.

The genes are TRBV28 and TRBJ2-1; 8 bases map to TRBD1. The CDR3 spans 15 residues. V shed 5 bases, J shed 10 bases, and the junction held 13 bases outside the gene matches. CDR1 and CDR2 (germline): MDHEN, SYDVKM. The CDR3 spells CASSPLGTGQREQFF. As DNA, the CDR3 is TGTGCCAGCAGTCCCTTAGGGACAGGTCAACGGGAGCAGTTCTTC. Drawing the rest from reference TRBV28 and TRBJ2-1, the complete variable domain is DVKVTQSSRYLVKRTGEKVFLECVQDMDHENMFWYRQDPGLGLRLIYFSYDVKMKEKGDIPEGYSVSREKKERFSLILESASTNQTSMYLCASSPLGTGQREQFFGPGTRLTVL.

The chain uses TRBV9 and TRBJ1-6; TRBD1 matches 7 bases. Germline CDR1 is SGDLS and CDR2 is YYNGEE. The CDR3 is made up of 15 amino acids. V shed 4 bases and J 10 bases; nucleotides not matched to a gene: 11. CDR3 sequence reads: CASSPTTGIGSPLHF. The CDR3 region has the DNA TGTGCCAGCAGCCCCACGACAGGGATAGGGTCACCCCTCCACTTT.

The J gene is TRBJ1-5, the V gene TRBV27; the D gene is possibly TRBD1 (5 bases). Germline V gene lookup returns CDR1 MNHEY and CDR2 SMNVEV (reference sequence). The CDR3 is 13 residues long. Trimming left V 5 bases short and J 3 bases short, with 8 bases between. The CDR3 loop reads CASSRQLNQPQHF. The CDR3 bases are TGTGCCAGCAGTCGACAGCTCAATCAGCCCCAGCATTTT.

The J gene is TRBJ2-7, the V gene TRBV19, with TRBD2 as a possible D gene (6 bases). Germline loops: CDR1 LNHDA, CDR2 SQIVND (reference sequence). This CDR3 comprises 16 residues. Trimming took 4 bases from V and 3 from J, leaving 19 bases between them. In DNA, the CDR3 is TGTGCCAGTAGTAGACGGGGAGGCACCAACCTCTACGAGCAGTACTTC. It translates to CASSRRGGTNLYEQYF.

This clone came up many times. The genes are TRBV5-1 and TRBJ2-3, with TRBD2 matching 9 bases. The CDR3 loop spans 18 amino acids. CDR1 is SGHRS and CDR2 is YFSETQ in the germline V gene. V dropped 4 bases and J dropped 0; count of bases not matched to a gene: 12. The CDR3 spells CASSPASGGTSSTDTQYF. CDR3 coding DNA: TGCGCCAGCAGCCCTGCGAGCGGGGGGACCTCGAGCACAGATACGCAGTATTTT.

This chain joins TRBV5-1 and TRBJ2-1; tentatively, D is TRBD1 (8 bases). In germline, CDR1 is SGHRS, CDR2 YFSETQ. The CDR3 is made up of 15 amino acids. V was trimmed by 2 bases and J by 4 bases, leaving 13 bases between them. The CDR3 DNA is TGCGCCAGCAGCTTACAGGGGGGGCTATACAATGAGCAGTTCTTC. This sequence encodes CASSLQGGLYNEQFF.

This clone has just a few counts. The V call is TRBV6-5, the J call TRBJ2-7, with 7 bases lining up with TRBD2. Germline V gives CDR1 MNHEY, CDR2 SVGAGI. The CDR3 length is 15 residues. V lost 8 bases, J lost 5 bases, and 15 bases stayed unmatched. CDR3 in amino acids: CASSWRGGLINEQYF. In DNA, the CDR3 is TGTGCCAGCTCGTGGCGCGGGGGATTGATCAACGAGCAGTACTTC.

As regards this clone: Relative to the germline gene, one junction end is altered; a read error may explain this. The J gene is TRBJ2-7, the V gene TRBV28, with D possibly matching TRBD2 (7 bases). Germline CDR1 and CDR2: MDHEN and SYDVKM. The CDR3 runs 14 residues. CDR3: CASTLGGAAYEQYF. CDR3 bases: TGTGCCAGCACTTTAGGGGGGGCCGCCTACGAGCAGTACTTC.

The chain is built from TRBV2 and TRBJ2-2; possibly TRBD1 for D (5 bases). The V gene's germline CDR1 is SNHLY and CDR2 FYNNEI. The CDR3 spans 14 residues. The V end lost 2 bases, the J end lost 6 bases, and 10 bases lay between the germline ends. CDR3 DNA: TGTGCCAGCAGTGAATACCAGGGTCCCGGGGAGCTGTTTTTT. Protein sequence: CASSEYQGPGELFF. Full variable domain (missing parts from reference TRBV2 and TRBJ2-2): EPEVTQTPSHQVTQMGQEVILRCVPISNHLYFYWYRQILGQKVEFLVSFYNNEISEKSEIFDDQFSVERPDGSNFTLKIRSTKLEDSAMYFCASSEYQGPGELFFGEGSRLTVL.